This T cell receptor (beta chain) was identified in a study of follicular helper T cells after annual influenza vaccination (dated by TCRdb to between 2016 and 2019). Background for the entire study: Blood was collected on days 0, 7 and 28 after each seasonal influenza vaccination. One week after vaccination, a second recruited cohort of 12 subjects (Table S1) displayed a similar ICOS+CD38+ cTfh response. Some subjects were followed across successive annual vaccinations spanning the 2013-2014, 2014-2015 and 2015-2016 seasons to study recall of cTfh clones. Samples from 2013-2014 were cryopreserved, whereas samples from about 2015 were processed immediately after collection. Multi-year samples were available from six subjects, with four subjects covering two vaccination seasons and two subjects covering three seasons. The investigation overall reported the following: ICOS+CD38+ cTfh clonality correlated with the frequency of that population, and its change correlated with the change in circulating plasmablast frequency. Day 7 ICOS+CD38+ clones were most often found later in ICOS-CD38- cTfh, suggesting that subset may serve as a memory reservoir. Successive annual vaccinations recalled a recurrent oligoclonal ICOS+CD38+ cTfh response that contained tetramer and AIM influenza-specific clonotypes. Only roughly 9.5-22% of analyzed cells yielded productive TCRB sequences, so sampling of rare clonotypes was not possible.

A remark on this clone: What this receptor recognizes is not known. Base qualities are not provided; no much larger clone lies one nucleotide away.

The library relied on the immunoSEQ multiplex PCR assay. Adaptive Biotechnologies carried out TCRB amplification, library preparation, sequencing and preliminary bioinformatics at Survey level resolution. For TCRB sequencing, genomic DNA from the sorted cTfh populations was amplified by multiplex PCR. Regarding the original processing steps: Clonality was calculated in R as 1 minus normalized Shannon entropy, and the Gini index was computed with the R package ineq. To get the overlap score, the summed counts of shared sequences were divided by the total counts of all sequences in both of the compared samples. The significance of shared clonotypes was tested with Fisher's exact test, assuming a theoretical repertoire of 10^7 TCRB sequences. TCRdb provides this immuneACCESS table in a form limited to in-frame rearrangements. Some clones are lacking; in checked studies, under half of them reflect an unresolved V gene, and why the rest are absent is not known. V, J and clone size are those of that table, while D and trimming were read from the DNA. Present in this sample are 9,500 or so clones, more than 75% of which were seen just once. The ten top clones hold approximately 4% of the sample.

Sample time point, as interpreted from the label and publication: 2015-2016 season, 7 days after influenza vaccination. Adults received seasonal inactivated influenza vaccine (Fluvarix), and TCRB sequencing tracked sorted blood CD4 subsets before and after vaccination. Subjects were considered eligible if community-dwelling and if influenza vaccine had not been received in the prior 6 months. Influenza vaccine contraindications, substance abuse, HIV/AIDS, active malignancy, immunomodulatory medication and active illness such as respiratory infection were included among the exclusion criteria. At each time point, somewhere between 40 and 100 mL of blood was taken. Circulating Tfh were defined as non-naive CD4+CXCR5+PD-1+ cells, and these cells were sorted into ICOS+CD38+ and ICOS-CD38- fractions. Either Ficoll-Paque PLUS or SepMate separation was used to isolate PBMC. Cell subsets were sorted from PBMC on a BD FACS Aria before DNA extraction.

In the germline V gene, CDR1 corresponds to KGHSH and CDR2 to LQKENI. From the cysteine up to the phenylalanine, the CDR3 has a length of 16 residues. Only the CDR3 DNA stays, 48 bases, in frame from base 1. Trimming at the junction amounts to 6 bases on V and 9 bases on J, and the germline ends lie 24 bases apart. Here the sequenced sample was CXCR5+ CD38- circulating T follicular helper cells from blood, taken 7 days after influenza vaccination. The cell subset or site label of this sample denotes: circulating Tfh, non-naive CD4+CXCR5+PD-1+ (ICOS+CD38+ or ICOS-CD38-). The TCR sequence derives from an adult who received the influenza vaccine. The chain links TRBV18 with TRBJ2-1, with TRBD2 tentatively as D gene (7 bases match). The nucleotide sequence reads as follows: TGTGCCAGCTCTGCGTTTGAGGGGGGGATCCGGAGTGAGCAGTTCTTC. Translated, it reads CASSAFEGGIRSEQFF.